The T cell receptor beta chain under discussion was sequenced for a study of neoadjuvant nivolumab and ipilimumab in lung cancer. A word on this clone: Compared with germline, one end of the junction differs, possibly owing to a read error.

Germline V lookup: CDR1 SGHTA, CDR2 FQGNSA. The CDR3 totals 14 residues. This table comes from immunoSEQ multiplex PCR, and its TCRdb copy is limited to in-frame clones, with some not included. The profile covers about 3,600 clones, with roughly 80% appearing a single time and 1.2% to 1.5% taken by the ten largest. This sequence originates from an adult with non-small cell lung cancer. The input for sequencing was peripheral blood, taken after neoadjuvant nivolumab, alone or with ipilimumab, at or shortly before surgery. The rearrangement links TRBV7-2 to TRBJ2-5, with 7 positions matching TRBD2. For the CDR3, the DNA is TGTGCCAGCAGCTCGGGACTAATCCAAAAGACCCAGTACTTC. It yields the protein CASSSGLIQKTQYF. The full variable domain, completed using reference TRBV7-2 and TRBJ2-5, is GAGVSQSPSNKVTEKGKDVELRCDPISGHTALYWYRQSLGQGLEFLIYFQGNSAPDKSGLPSDRFSAERTGGSVSTLTIQRTQQEDSAVYLCASSSGLIQKTQYFGPGTRLLVL.